A single sample is the source of the 15 T cell receptor beta chains below, sequenced in a study of blood T cell repertoires in COVID-19. TCRdb's copy holds only in-frame clones and misses some; the assay was immunoSEQ multiplex PCR. The sample shows approximately 300,000 clones, under 90% of them seen only once. The sample was PBMCs or T cells enriched from blood (not recorded which). These receptors were obtained from a woman younger than 45 who had recovered from COVID-19.

The chain couples TRBV12-3 or TRBV12-4 to TRBJ2-1; D possibly corresponds to TRBD2 (5 bases). This CDR3 contains 12 residues. V lost 6 bases to trimming and J lost 9 bases, with 12 bases between them. The CDR3 protein is CASSLPGGEQFF. The CDR3 nucleotides read TGTGCCAGCAGCCTACCTGGAGGTGAGCAGTTCTTC.

The chain couples TRBV5-1 to TRBJ2-7; no firm D call. CDR1 is SGHRS, CDR2 YFSETQ, per germline. V was cut by 5 bases and J by 6 bases, with 18 bases left in between. CDR3 length: 14 residues. CDR3 loop: CASSSQHLAAEQYF. The CDR3, as DNA: TGCGCCAGCAGTTCTCAGCATTTAGCCGCCGAGCAGTACTTC.

This chain's CDR3 is CASSTRTSGRNEQFF. In DNA form, the CDR3 reads TGTGCCAGTAGCACCCGGACTAGCGGACGAAATGAGCAGTTCTTC. The J gene is TRBJ2-1, the V gene TRBV19; 10 bases fit TRBD2. Germline V gives CDR1 LNHDA, CDR2 SQIVND (reference sequence). V was clipped by 6 bases and J by 7 bases; unmatched bases: 9. The CDR3 totals 15 residues. Full variable domain (outside the CDR3, taken from reference TRBV19 and TRBJ2-1): DGGITQSPKYLFRKEGQNVTLSCEQNLNHDAMYWYRQDPGQGLRLIYYSQIVNDFQKGDIAEGYSVSREKKESFPLTVTSAQKNPTAFYLCASSTRTSGRNEQFFGPGTRLTVL.

This rearrangement joins TRBV7-2 to TRBJ2-5, with TRBD2 matching 7 bases. The germline V gene has CDR1 SGHTA and CDR2 FQGNSA. This CDR3 contains 16 residues. V was pared by 2 bases and J by 5 bases, with 11 bases of the junction left unmatched. In DNA form, the CDR3 reads TGTGCCAGCAGCTTAAGGAGGGAGGGACTCATGGAGACCCAGTACTTC. It specifies CASSLRREGLMETQYF.

The chain recombines TRBV19 with TRBJ1-2; D remains unclear. The CDR3 length is 16 residues. V was trimmed by 4 bases and J by 2 bases, leaving 17 bases between them. The germline V gene encodes CDR1 LNHDA and CDR2 SQIVND (reference sequence). The CDR3 DNA is TGTGCCAGTAGTAAATTAGACACCGGTACGAACTATGGCTACACCTTC. It translates to CASSKLDTGTNYGYTF. The complete variable domain, with remaining parts taken from reference TRBV19 and TRBJ1-2, reads DGGITQSPKYLFRKEGQNVTLSCEQNLNHDAMYWYRQDPGQGLRLIYYSQIVNDFQKGDIAEGYSVSREKKESFPLTVTSAQKNPTAFYLCASSKLDTGTNYGYTFGSGTRLTVV.

This rearrangement joins TRBV28 to TRBJ1-6, with D perhaps matching TRBD1 (5 bases). The CDR3 totals 16 residues. Germline CDR1 and CDR2: MDHEN and SYDVKM. The germline V and J ends were trimmed by 4 bases and 7 bases, with 17 bases remaining between them. The chain's CDR3 is CASSSFPGRVNSPLHF. In DNA form, the CDR3 reads TGTGCCAGCAGTTCTTTCCCGGGCAGGGTAAATTCACCCCTCCACTTT.

The chain uses TRBV27 and TRBJ2-1, with TRBD1 identical over 7 bases. The CDR3 extends over 15 amino acids. Losses at the gene ends were 7 bases for V and 4 bases for J; bases not matched to a gene: 10. Germline V gene data show CDR1 as MNHEY and CDR2 as SMNVEV (reference sequence). CDR3 protein: CASNIRDSRYNEQFF. For the CDR3, the DNA is TGTGCCAGCAATATCAGGGACAGCCGATACAATGAGCAGTTCTTC.

A single count supports this clone. This chain uses TRBV24-1 with TRBJ2-2; 12 positions agree with TRBD2. This CDR3 region has 18 residues. CDR1 KGHDR and CDR2 SFDVKD come from the germline V gene. V shed 3 bases and J 6 bases; nucleotides not matched to a gene: 10. DNA for the CDR3: TGTGCCACCAGTGATGGAGACCCGGGGACTAGCGGGCCCGGGGAGCTGTTTTTT. Protein product: CATSDGDPGTSGPGELFF.

V and J are TRBV27 and TRBJ1-1; D is perhaps TRBD1 (6 bases). Germline values: CDR1 MNHEY, CDR2 SMNVEV (reference sequence). This CDR3 has 14 residues. The germline V and J ends were trimmed by 8 bases and 0 bases, with 13 bases remaining between them. The CDR3 DNA follows: TGTGCCAGCCGTCGGCAGGGGATGAACACTGAAGCTTTCTTT. Translation gives CASRRQGMNTEAFF.

With regard to this clone: Because the CDR3's place on the DNA is in doubt, the DNA is left out and the CDR3 is given as listed by TCRdb. The chain joins TRBV28 to TRBJ1-1. A total of 11 residues make up the CDR3, ends included. Germline assignment: CDR1 MDHEN and CDR2 SYDVKM. CDR3 loop: CASSLWGVGIF.

The CDR3 here is CASSQGWDRDYTF. The CDR3 DNA reads TGTGCCAGCAGCCAGGGGTGGGACAGAGACTACACCTTC. This rearrangement joins TRBV14 to TRBJ1-2, with TRBD1 matching 7 bases. The trim removed 3 bases at V and 10 bases at J, leaving 8 bases unmatched. CDR3 length: 13 residues. Germline V gene data show CDR1 as SGHDN and CDR2 as FVKESK.

The V and J genes are TRBV7-8 and TRBJ1-3; no reliable D call. This CDR3 comprises 15 residues. Germline V gives CDR1 SGHVS, CDR2 FQNEAQ. Trimming stripped 2 bases from V and 2 bases from J, with 10 bases between. The CDR3 region is CASSLLNRAGNTIYF. The CDR3 coding sequence is TGTGCCAGCAGCTTATTGAACCGGGCTGGAAACACCATATATTTT.

This clone has just one count. The rearrangement links TRBV6-6 to TRBJ1-5, with D hard to call. The CDR3 runs 12 residues. From germline, CDR1 is MNHNY and CDR2 SVGAGI (reference sequence). V lost 0 bases and J lost 7, with 4 bases in between. The CDR3 sequence is CASSYSRQPQHF. In nucleotides, the CDR3 is TGTGCCAGCAGTTACTCGAGACAGCCCCAGCATTTT.

The chain employs TRBV24-1 and TRBJ1-5; TRBD1 matches at 9 bases. CDR1 KGHDR and CDR2 SFDVKD come from the germline V gene. CDR3 length: 14 residues. V lost 5 bases, J lost 6 bases, and 4 bases stayed unmatched. The DNA of the CDR3 is TGTGCCACCAGTGGGGGACAGGGAGGTCAGCCCCAGCATTTT. Its translation is CATSGGQGGQPQHF.

V usage is TRBV30 and J usage is TRBJ1-5; the match to TRBD1 covers 7 bases. This CDR3 has 13 residues. Germline trimming cut 6 bases from V and 3 bases from J; bases unmatched to any gene: 5. The germline V gene has CDR1 GTSNPN and CDR2 SVGIG (reference sequence). CDR3 sequence (DNA): TGTGCCTGCTCGGGACAGCTCAATCAGCCCCAGCATTTT. Protein sequence: CACSGQLNQPQHF.